This T cell receptor (beta chain) was obtained from a study of cytomegalovirus exposure and HLA in healthy donors. Whole-study results and caveats: Among TCR beta chains, those listed as cytomegalovirus-associated numbered under 200.

These donors, healthy bone marrow donors, were studied. To note about this clone: What it binds is not known.

A multiplex PCR was run with 60 Vbeta primers and 13 Jbeta primers. Per the original data handling: Later, roughly 86 million unique TCR beta chains were counted in an analysis, and some 10 million of them were shared. Repertoires were generated with immunoSEQ multiplex PCR, while TCRdb's copy carries only in-frame clones and drops some. Clone size and V and J calls were adopted from that table, with D and trimming inferred from the DNA. In all, the sample yields about 39,000 clones. The CDR3 contains 13 residues. V lost 4 bases and J 4 bases, leaving 8 bases between the germline ends. The germline V gene has CDR1 SGHRS and CDR2 YFSETQ.

This receptor was identified in a male donor in good health and CMV-seronegative. V is TRBV5-1 and J is TRBJ1-4, with D perhaps TRBD1 (5 bases). Sequenced input: PBMCs. CDR3: CASSRGLNEKLFF. Written as DNA, the CDR3 is TGCGCCAGCAGCCGGGGACTTAATGAAAAACTGTTTTTT.